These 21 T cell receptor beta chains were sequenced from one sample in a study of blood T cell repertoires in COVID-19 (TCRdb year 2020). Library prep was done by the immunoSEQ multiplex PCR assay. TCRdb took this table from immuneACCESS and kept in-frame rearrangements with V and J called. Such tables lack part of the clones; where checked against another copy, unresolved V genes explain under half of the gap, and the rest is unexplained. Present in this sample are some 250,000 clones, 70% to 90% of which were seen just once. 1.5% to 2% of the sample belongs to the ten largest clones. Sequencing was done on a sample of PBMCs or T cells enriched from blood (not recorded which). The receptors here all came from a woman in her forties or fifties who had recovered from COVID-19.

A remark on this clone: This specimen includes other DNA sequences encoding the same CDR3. The CDR3 DNA is TGTGCCAGCAGCTTAGGACAGCTCTATGGCTACACCTTC. Residues: CASSLGQLYGYTF. The V and J genes are TRBV7-9 and TRBJ1-2, with D tentatively TRBD1 (5 bases). The V gene's germline CDR1 is SEHNR and CDR2 FQNEAQ (reference sequence). V dropped 1 base and J dropped 4 bases, with 7 bases sitting between them. The CDR3 is 13 amino acids. Full variable domain (rest looked up from reference TRBV7-9 and TRBJ1-2): DTGVSQNPRHKITKRGQNVTFRCDPISEHNRLYWYRQTLGQGPEFLTYFQNEAQLEKSRLLSDRFSAERPKGSFSTLEIQRTEQGDSAMYLCASSLGQLYGYTFGSGTRLTVV.

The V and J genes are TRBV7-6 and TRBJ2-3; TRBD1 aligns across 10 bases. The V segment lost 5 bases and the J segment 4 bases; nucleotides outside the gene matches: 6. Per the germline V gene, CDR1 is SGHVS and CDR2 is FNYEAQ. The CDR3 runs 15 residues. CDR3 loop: CASSRRTGGADTQYF. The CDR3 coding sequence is TGTGCCAGCAGCCGACGGACAGGGGGAGCAGATACGCAGTATTTT. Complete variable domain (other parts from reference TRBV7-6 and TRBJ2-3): GAGVSQSPRYKVTKRGQDVALRCDPISGHVSLYWYRQALGQGPEFLTYFNYEAQQDKSGLPNDRFSAERPEGSISTLTIQRTEQRDSAMYRCASSRRTGGADTQYFGPGTRLTVL.

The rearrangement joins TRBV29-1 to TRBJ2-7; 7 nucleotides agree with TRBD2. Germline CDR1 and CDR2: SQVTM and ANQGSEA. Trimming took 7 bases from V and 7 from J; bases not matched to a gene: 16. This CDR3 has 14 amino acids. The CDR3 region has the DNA TGCAGCGCAGCCCGTGGGGGGGACCCAGGAGAGCAGTACTTC. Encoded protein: CSAARGGDPGEQYF.

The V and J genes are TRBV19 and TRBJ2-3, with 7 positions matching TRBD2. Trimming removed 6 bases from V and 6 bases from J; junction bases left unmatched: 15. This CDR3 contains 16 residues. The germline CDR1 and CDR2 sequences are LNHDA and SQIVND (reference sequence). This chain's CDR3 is CASSNQAGRKVDTQYF. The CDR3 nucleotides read TGTGCCAGTAGCAACCAAGCGGGAAGGAAAGTGGATACGCAGTATTTT.

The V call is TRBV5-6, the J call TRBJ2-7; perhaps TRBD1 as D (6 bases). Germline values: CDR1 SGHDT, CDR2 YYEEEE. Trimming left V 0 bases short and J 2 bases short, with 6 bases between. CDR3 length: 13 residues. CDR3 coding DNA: TGTGCCAGCAGCTTGGGGGGGCCCTACGAGCAGTACTTC. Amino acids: CASSLGGPYEQYF.

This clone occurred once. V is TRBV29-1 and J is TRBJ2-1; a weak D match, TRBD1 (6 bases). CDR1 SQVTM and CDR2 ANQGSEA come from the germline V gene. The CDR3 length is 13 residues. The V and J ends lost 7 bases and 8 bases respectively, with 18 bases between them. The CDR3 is CSASSRGGDEQFF. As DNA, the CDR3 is TGCAGCGCTTCGAGCAGGGGTGGGGATGAGCAGTTCTTC.

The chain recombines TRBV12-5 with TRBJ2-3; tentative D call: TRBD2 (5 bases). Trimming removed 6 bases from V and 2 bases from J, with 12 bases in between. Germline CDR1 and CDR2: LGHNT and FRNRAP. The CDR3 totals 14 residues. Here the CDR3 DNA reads TGTGCTAGTGGCCGAGGACTGGACACAGATACGCAGTATTTT. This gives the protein CASGRGLDTDTQYF.

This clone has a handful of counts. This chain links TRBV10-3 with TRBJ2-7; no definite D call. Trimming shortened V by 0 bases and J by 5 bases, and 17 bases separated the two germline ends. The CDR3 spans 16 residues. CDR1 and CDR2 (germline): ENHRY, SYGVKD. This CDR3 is CAISESVTKPWDEQYF. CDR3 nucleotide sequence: TGTGCCATCAGTGAGTCGGTTACTAAGCCATGGGACGAGCAGTACTTC.

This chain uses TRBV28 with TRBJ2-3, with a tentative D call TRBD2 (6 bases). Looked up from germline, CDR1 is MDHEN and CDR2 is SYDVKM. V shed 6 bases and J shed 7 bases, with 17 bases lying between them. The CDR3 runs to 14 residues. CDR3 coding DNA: TGTGCCAGCAGCGACCAGCGGGTAGTTAATACGCAGTATTTT. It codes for CASSDQRVVNTQYF.

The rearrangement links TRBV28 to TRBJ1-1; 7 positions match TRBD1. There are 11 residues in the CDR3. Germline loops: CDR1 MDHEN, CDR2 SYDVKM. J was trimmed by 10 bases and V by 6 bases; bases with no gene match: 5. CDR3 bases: TGTGCCAGCAGGTCAGGGGGGCGAGCTTTCTTT. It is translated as CASRSGGRAFF. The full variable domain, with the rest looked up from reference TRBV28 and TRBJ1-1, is DVKVTQSSRYLVKRTGEKVFLECVQDMDHENMFWYRQDPGLGLRLIYFSYDVKMKEKGDIPEGYSVSREKKERFSLILESASTNQTSMYLCASRSGGRAFFGQGTRLTVV.

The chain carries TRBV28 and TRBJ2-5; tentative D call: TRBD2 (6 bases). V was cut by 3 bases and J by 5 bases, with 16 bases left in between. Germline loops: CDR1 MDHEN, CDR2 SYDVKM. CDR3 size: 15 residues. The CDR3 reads CASSLRRGGRETQYF. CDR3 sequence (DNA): TGTGCCAGCAGTTTGCGTAGGGGAGGCCGTGAGACCCAGTACTTC.

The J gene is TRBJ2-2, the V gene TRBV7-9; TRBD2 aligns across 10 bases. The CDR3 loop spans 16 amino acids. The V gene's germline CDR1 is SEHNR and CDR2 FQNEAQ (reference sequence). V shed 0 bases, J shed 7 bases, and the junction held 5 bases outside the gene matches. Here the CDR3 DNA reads TGTGCCAGCAGCTTAGCGTTTACTAGCGGGGACGGGGAGCTGTTTTTT. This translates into CASSLAFTSGDGELFF.

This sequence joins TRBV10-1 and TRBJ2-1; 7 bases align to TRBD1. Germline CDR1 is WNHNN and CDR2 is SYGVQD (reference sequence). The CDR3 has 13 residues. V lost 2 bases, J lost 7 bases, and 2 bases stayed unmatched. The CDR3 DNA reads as TGCGCCAGCAGTGAGCGACAGGGAAATGAGCAGTTCTTC. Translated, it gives CASSERQGNEQFF.

The CDR3 spells CASSSLLGTAYGYTF. CDR3 DNA: TGTGCCAGCAGCTCATTACTCGGGACAGCCTATGGCTACACCTTC. V usage is TRBV9 and J usage is TRBJ1-2, with 7 bases fitting TRBD1. V trimming: 4 bases; J trimming: 4 bases; junction bases outside the gene matches: 10. The germline gives CDR1 SGDLS, CDR2 YYNGEE. There are 15 residues in the CDR3. Full variable domain (outside the CDR3, taken from reference TRBV9 and TRBJ1-2): DSGVTQTPKHLITATGQRVTLRCSPRSGDLSVYWYQQSLDQGLQFLIQYYNGEERAKGNILERFSAQQFPDLHSELNLSSLELGDSALYFCASSSLLGTAYGYTFGSGTRLTVV.

In DNA, the CDR3 is TGTGCCAGCAGCTTCGGGGACAGCGACCTCCGGGAGACCCAGTACTTC. Translating it yields CASSFGDSDLRETQYF. The chain joins TRBV5-4 to TRBJ2-5, with 7 bases identical to TRBD1. The CDR3 consists of 16 residues. Germline CDR1 SGHNT, CDR2 YYREEE (reference sequence). V was pared by 2 bases and J by 5 bases, with 12 bases of the junction left unmatched.

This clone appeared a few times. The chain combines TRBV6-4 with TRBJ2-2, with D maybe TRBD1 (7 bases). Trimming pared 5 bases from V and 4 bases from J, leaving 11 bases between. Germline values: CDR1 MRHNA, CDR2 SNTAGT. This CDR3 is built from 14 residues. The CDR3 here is CASSPQGGTGELFF. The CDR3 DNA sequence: TGTGCCAGCAGTCCTCAGGGGGGCACCGGGGAGCTGTTTTTT.

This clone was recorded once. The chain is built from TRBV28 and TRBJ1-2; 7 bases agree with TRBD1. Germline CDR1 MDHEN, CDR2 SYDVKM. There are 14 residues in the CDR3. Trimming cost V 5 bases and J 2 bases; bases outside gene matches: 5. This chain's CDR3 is CASSPWTGNYGYTF. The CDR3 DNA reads TGTGCCAGCAGTCCTTGGACAGGAAACTATGGCTACACCTTC.

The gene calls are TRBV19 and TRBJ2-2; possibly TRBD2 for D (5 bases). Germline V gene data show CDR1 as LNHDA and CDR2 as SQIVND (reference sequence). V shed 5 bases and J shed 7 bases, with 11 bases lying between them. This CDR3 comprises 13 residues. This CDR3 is CASSPGYLGELFF. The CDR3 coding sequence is TGTGCCAGTAGTCCGGGGTACCTCGGGGAGCTGTTTTTT.

DNA of the CDR3: TGTGCCAGCAGCCAGCGACCGCCCTACGAGCAGTACTTC. This sequence encodes CASSQRPPYEQYF. The V and J genes are TRBV7-2 and TRBJ2-7; D uncertain. Germline V lookup: CDR1 SGHTA, CDR2 FQGNSA. Trimming removed 5 bases from V and 2 bases from J, with 10 bases in between. This CDR3 has 13 amino acids.

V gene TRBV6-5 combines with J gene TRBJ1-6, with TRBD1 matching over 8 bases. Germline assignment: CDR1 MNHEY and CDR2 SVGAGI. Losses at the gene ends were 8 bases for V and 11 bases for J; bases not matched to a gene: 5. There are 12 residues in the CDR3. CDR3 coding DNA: TGTGCCAGCTGGACAGGGCGGGCACCCCTCCACTTT. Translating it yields CASWTGRAPLHF.

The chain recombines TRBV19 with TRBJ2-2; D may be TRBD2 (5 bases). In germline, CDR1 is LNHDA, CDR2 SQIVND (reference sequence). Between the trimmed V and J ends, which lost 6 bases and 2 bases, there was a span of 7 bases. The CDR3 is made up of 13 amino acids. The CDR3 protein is CASRRENTGELFF. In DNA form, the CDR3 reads TGTGCCAGTAGACGGGAAAACACCGGGGAGCTGTTTTTT.